This T cell receptor beta chain was sequenced in a study of Ad26.COV2.S vaccination and SARS-CoV-2 variants. The repertoire was sequenced with immunoSEQ multiplex PCR; TCRdb's copy has only in-frame clones and lacks some. The sample holds 350,000 to 500,000 clones, roughly nine tenths seen once. This CDR3 has 16 residues. V was pared by 8 bases and J by 1 base, with 21 bases between. Indicated treatment: roughly 20 received Ad26.COV2.S at low or high dose, single or two shots; about 5 received placebo; per-sample allocation not given. The study sampled participants on day 63 after the first vaccine or placebo injection.

The material sequenced was peripheral blood, taken in a trial of Ad26.COV2.S vaccine versus placebo. This clonotype originated in a person between 18 and 65 years old who received the Ad26.COV2.S COVID-19 vaccine or a placebo. V and J are TRBV23-1 and TRBJ2-7, with D possibly matching TRBD1 (7 bases). TRBV23-1 is assigned to the ORF class and has an uncertain function. CDR3 sequence: CASSLPGQRASYEQYV. Written as DNA, the CDR3 is TGCGCCAGCTCGCTCCCGGGACAGCGGGCTTCCTACGAGCAGTACGTC.